This is a list of T cell receptor beta chains from one sample in a study of blood T cell repertoires in COVID-19. Method: immunoSEQ multiplex PCR; TCRdb's copy keeps in-frame clones and lacks some. The sample lists 65,000 to 90,000 clones; more than 80% were seen once. Material: peripheral blood. The receptors stem from an elderly woman with active or convalescent COVID-19. Each CDR3 is given with its conserved first and last residue. A D gene is named only where the DNA matches it firmly. Clone sizes are given selectively: once, few, many, or a class where the clone is expanded.

CDR3 length: 13; clone size: few; D gene: .; J gene: TRBJ1-1; V gene: TRBV10-1; CDR3 DNA: TGCGCCAGCAGTGACGGGACACCCACTGAAGCTTTCTTT; CDR3 protein: CASSDGTPTEAFF
CDR3 length: 15; clone size: .; D gene: .; J gene: TRBJ2-2; V gene: TRBV5-5; CDR3 DNA: TGTGCCAGCAGCTTAGGGGCCACTTACACCGGGGAGCTGTTTTTT; CDR3 protein: CASSLGATYTGELFF
CDR3 length: 15; clone size: .; D gene: .; J gene: TRBJ1-1; V gene: TRBV14; CDR3 DNA: TGTGCCAGCAGCCACGCGGGACGTATGAACACTGAGGCTTTCTTT; CDR3 protein: CASSHAGRMNTEAFF
CDR3 length: 15; clone size: .; D gene: .; J gene: TRBJ2-5; V gene: TRBV19; CDR3 DNA: TGTGCCAGTAAGTCGGGAAGCGGTCTCCAAGAGACCCAGTACTTC; CDR3 protein: CASKSGSGLQETQYF
CDR3 length: 13; clone size: few; D gene: TRBD1; J gene: TRBJ2-5; V gene: TRBV7-2; CDR3 DNA: TGTGCCAGCAGGACAGGGGGCCTAGAGACCCAGTACTTC; CDR3 protein: CASRTGGLETQYF
CDR3 length: 15; clone size: .; D gene: TRBD1; J gene: TRBJ2-2; V gene: TRBV27; CDR3 DNA: TGTGCCAGCAGTTTCCGGGACAGGGTCACCGGGGAGCTGTTTTTT; CDR3 protein: CASSFRDRVTGELFF
CDR3 length: 16; clone size: .; D gene: TRBD1; J gene: TRBJ1-2; V gene: TRBV4-1; CDR3 DNA: TGCGCCAGCAGCCAAGAAAACCTCCGGGACAGCTATGGCTACACCTTC; CDR3 protein: CASSQENLRDSYGYTF
CDR3 length: 14; clone size: .; D gene: TRBD1; J gene: TRBJ2-7; V gene: TRBV19; CDR3 DNA: TGTGCCAGTACCGGGACAGGGATCTCCTACGAGCAGTACTTC; CDR3 protein: CASTGTGISYEQYF
CDR3 length: 15; clone size: .; D gene: TRBD1; J gene: TRBJ2-3; V gene: TRBV7-3; CDR3 DNA: TGTGCCAGCAGCTTAAGGGGACAGGGGGCAGATACGCAGTATTTT; CDR3 protein: CASSLRGQGADTQYF
CDR3 length: 13; clone size: .; D gene: .; J gene: TRBJ2-1; V gene: TRBV18; CDR3 DNA: TGTGCCAGCTCACCCCTTCCAGGGTATGAGCAGTTCTTC; CDR3 protein: CASSPLPGYEQFF
CDR3 length: 17; clone size: .; D gene: TRBD1; J gene: TRBJ1-6; V gene: TRBV5-4; CDR3 DNA: TGTGCCAGCAGCTCGGACAGGGGGCTTATGATGAATTCACCCCTCCACTTT; CDR3 protein: CASSSDRGLMMNSPLHF
CDR3 length: 13; clone size: few; D gene: .; J gene: TRBJ2-2; V gene: TRBV5-4; CDR3 DNA: TGTGCCAGCAGCTTTTCAGGATCCGGGGAGCTGTTTTTT; CDR3 protein: CASSFSGSGELFF
CDR3 length: 15; clone size: .; D gene: TRBD1; J gene: TRBJ2-5; V gene: TRBV7-3; CDR3 DNA: TGTGCCAGCAGCCCAGCAGGGGGCTCAGGAGAGACCCAGTACTTC; CDR3 protein: CASSPAGGSGETQYF
CDR3 length: 17; clone size: .; D gene: .; J gene: TRBJ1-5; V gene: TRBV7-2; CDR3 DNA: TGTGCCAGCAGCTTAGGGACAGACCTTGTGGGCAATCAGCCCCAGCATTTT; CDR3 protein: CASSLGTDLVGNQPQHF
CDR3 length: 14; clone size: .; D gene: .; J gene: TRBJ2-3; V gene: TRBV19; CDR3 DNA: TGTGCCAGTAGTATAAGGGGGACCATTGATACGCAGTATTTT; CDR3 protein: CASSIRGTIDTQYF
CDR3 length: 15; clone size: .; D gene: .; J gene: TRBJ2-5; V gene: TRBV7-2; CDR3 DNA: TGTGCCAGCAGCTTAATCGCTGGAGGAGAGAAGACCCAGTACTTC; CDR3 protein: CASSLIAGGEKTQYF
CDR3 length: 13; clone size: .; D gene: .; J gene: TRBJ1-2; V gene: TRBV29-1; CDR3 DNA: TGCAGCGTTGTTCTAGACAGCCTCTATGGCTACACCTTC; CDR3 protein: CSVVLDSLYGYTF
CDR3 length: 17; clone size: few; D gene: TRBD2; J gene: TRBJ2-5; V gene: TRBV27; CDR3 DNA: TGTGCCAGCAGCAAGATCTACGGGACTAGCGGGAGAGAGACCCAGTACTTC; CDR3 protein: CASSKIYGTSGRETQYF
CDR3 length: 18; clone size: .; D gene: TRBD2; J gene: TRBJ2-1; V gene: TRBV27; CDR3 DNA: TGTGCCAGCAGTTTCCTCGGGACTAGCGGGGGGGCGGTCAATGAGCAGTTCTTC; CDR3 protein: CASSFLGTSGGAVNEQFF
CDR3 length: 16; clone size: .; D gene: TRBD1; J gene: TRBJ2-5; V gene: TRBV4-3; CDR3 DNA: TGCGCCAGCAGCCCAGGGGGATTGCTTTCCCAAGAGACCCAGTACTTC; CDR3 protein: CASSPGGLLSQETQYF
CDR3 length: 12; clone size: few; D gene: TRBD1; J gene: TRBJ1-2; V gene: TRBV28; CDR3 DNA: TGTGCCAGCAGCTGGACAGGGTATGGCTACACCTTC; CDR3 protein: CASSWTGYGYTF
CDR3 length: 19; clone size: .; D gene: .; J gene: TRBJ1-4; V gene: TRBV5-6; CDR3 DNA: TGTGCCAGCAGCACCTTCGGAGGGGTAGGAAGAGGCTCAGGCGAAAAACTGTTTTTT; CDR3 protein: CASSTFGGVGRGSGEKLFF
CDR3 length: 19; clone size: .; D gene: TRBD1; J gene: TRBJ1-2; V gene: TRBV4-1; CDR3 DNA: TGCGCCAGCAGCCACGGAGCGGCGGACCGCCTAGACAGGGTAGGTGGCTACACCTTC; CDR3 protein: CASSHGAADRLDRVGGYTF
CDR3 length: 14; clone size: .; D gene: TRBD1; J gene: TRBJ1-2; V gene: TRBV6-5; CDR3 DNA: TGTGCCAGCAGGTTGGGACAGGGGGCAGGAGGCTACACCTTC; CDR3 protein: CASRLGQGAGGYTF
CDR3 length: 13; clone size: once; D gene: .; J gene: TRBJ1-1; V gene: TRBV10-1; CDR3 DNA: TGCGCCAGCAGTAGCGGGGGGTTGACTGAAGCTTTCTTT; CDR3 protein: CASSSGGLTEAFF
CDR3 length: 16; clone size: .; D gene: .; J gene: TRBJ2-3; V gene: TRBV9; CDR3 DNA: TGTGCCAGCAGCGCCCGGGGAGCAACCCATCCAGATACGCAGTATTTT; CDR3 protein: CASSARGATHPDTQYF
CDR3 length: 19; clone size: .; D gene: TRBD2; J gene: TRBJ2-1; V gene: TRBV24-1; CDR3 DNA: TGTGCCACCAGTACCGGGACTAGCGGACCGTCAGGCACCTACAATGAGCAGTTCTTC; CDR3 protein: CATSTGTSGPSGTYNEQFF
CDR3 length: 15; clone size: .; D gene: TRBD2; J gene: TRBJ2-5; V gene: TRBV6-2/TRBV6-3; CDR3 DNA: TGTGCCAGCAGTTACACCGGGACTAAGCAAGAGACCCAGTACTTC; CDR3 protein: CASSYTGTKQETQYF
CDR3 length: 13; clone size: .; D gene: .; J gene: TRBJ1-1; V gene: TRBV12-3/TRBV12-4; CDR3 DNA: TGTGCCAGCAATAAGGGACTCAACACTGAAGCTTTCTTT; CDR3 protein: CASNKGLNTEAFF